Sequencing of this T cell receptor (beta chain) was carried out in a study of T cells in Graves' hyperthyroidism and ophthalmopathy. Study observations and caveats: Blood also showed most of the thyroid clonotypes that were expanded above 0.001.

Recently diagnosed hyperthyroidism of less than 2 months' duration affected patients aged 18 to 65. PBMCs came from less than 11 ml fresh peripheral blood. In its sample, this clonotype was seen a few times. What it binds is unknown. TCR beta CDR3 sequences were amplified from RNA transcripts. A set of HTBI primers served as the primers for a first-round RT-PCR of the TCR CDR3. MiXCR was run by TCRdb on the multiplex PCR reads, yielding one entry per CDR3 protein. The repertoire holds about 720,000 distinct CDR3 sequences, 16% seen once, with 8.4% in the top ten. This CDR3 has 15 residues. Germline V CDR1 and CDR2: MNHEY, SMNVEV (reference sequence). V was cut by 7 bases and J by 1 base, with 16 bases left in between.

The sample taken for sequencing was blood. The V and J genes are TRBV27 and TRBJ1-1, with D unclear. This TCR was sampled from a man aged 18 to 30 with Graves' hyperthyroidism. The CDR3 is CASKGSRFSNTEAFF. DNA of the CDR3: TGTGCCAGCAAGGGTTCAAGATTCTCGAACACTGAAGCTTTCTTT.